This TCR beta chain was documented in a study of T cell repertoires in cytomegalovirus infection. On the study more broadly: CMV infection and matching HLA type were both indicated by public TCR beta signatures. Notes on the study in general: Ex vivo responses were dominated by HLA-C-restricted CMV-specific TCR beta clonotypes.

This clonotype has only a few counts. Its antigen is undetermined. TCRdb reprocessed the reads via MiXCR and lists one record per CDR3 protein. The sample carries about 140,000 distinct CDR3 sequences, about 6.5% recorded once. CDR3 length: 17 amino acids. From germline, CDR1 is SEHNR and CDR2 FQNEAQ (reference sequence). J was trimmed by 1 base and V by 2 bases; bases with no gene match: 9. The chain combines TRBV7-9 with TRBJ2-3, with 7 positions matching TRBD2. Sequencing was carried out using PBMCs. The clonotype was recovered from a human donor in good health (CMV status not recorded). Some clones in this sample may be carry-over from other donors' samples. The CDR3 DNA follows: TGTGCCAGCAGCTTAAATGGGGGGGGGGGAGGCACAGATACGCAGTATTTT. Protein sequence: CASSLNGGGGGTDTQYF.